Sequencing of this T cell receptor (beta chain) was carried out in a study of beta chain features in type 1 diabetes. Study-wide points: With patients and controls alike, PCR might favor shorter templates to an equal degree. Shortening of TCRB CDR3s, moderate but significant, appeared in all four CD4+ subsets of Type 1 diabetes patients.

As for this clone: Its antigen is currently unknown.

V lost 10 bases, J lost 5 bases, and 12 bases stayed unmatched. The CDR3 is 14 residues long. Per the germline V gene, CDR1 is MNHNY and CDR2 is SVGAGI (reference sequence). All of the isolated RNA was reverse transcribed, so expressed TCRB transcripts were sequenced. Sequencing was performed with immunoSEQ multiplex PCR; in TCRdb, only in-frame clones are kept and a portion is missing. The sample lists over 650,000 clones, about 14% seen once, with just under 0.04% in the top ten. The source of this sequence is a man aged 18 to 30 with type 1 diabetes. The V and J genes are TRBV6-6 and TRBJ1-1; 8 nucleotides agree with TRBD1. The material sequenced was naive CD4+ T cells from blood. Here the CDR3 DNA reads TGTGCCATTAAACCGGGACAGGTTGAGACTGAAGCTTTCTTT. It is translated as CAIKPGQVETEAFF.